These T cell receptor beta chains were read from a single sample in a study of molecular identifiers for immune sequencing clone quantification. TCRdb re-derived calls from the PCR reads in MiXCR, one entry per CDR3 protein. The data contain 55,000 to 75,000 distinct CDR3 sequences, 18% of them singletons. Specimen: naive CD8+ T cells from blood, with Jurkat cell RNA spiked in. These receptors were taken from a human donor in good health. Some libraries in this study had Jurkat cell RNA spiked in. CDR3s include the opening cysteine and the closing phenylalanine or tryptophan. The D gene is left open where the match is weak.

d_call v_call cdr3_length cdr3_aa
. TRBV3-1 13 CASSLPDGEKLFF
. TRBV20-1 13 CSARVVENNEQYF
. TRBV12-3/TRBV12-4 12 CASSPNRVVQYF
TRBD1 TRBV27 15 CASSLSGTANYGYTF
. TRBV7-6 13 CASSFGVGVEQFF
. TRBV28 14 CASTPRGLSTEAFF
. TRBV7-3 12 CASSFAGGEAFF
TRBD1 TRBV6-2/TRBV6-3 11 CASGQAYEQYF
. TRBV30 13 CAWSTFSGNTIYF
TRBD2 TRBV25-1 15 CASTPHTNTSVEQFF
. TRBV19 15 CASSNGQGGNQPQHF
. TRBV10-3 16 CAISESSNQNVEKLFF
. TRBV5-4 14 CASSLGDTPYEQYF
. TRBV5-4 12 CASRTPTEEAFF
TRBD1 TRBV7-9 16 CASSFDRGHGGEKLFF
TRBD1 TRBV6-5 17 CASSKNRGLLRTDTQYF
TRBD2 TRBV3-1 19 CASSQVGTRTSGSTDTQYF
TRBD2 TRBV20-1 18 CSARDLRTSGSQMDEQFF
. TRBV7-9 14 CASSSTDSGNTIYF
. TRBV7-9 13 CASSLSDEETQYF
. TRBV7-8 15 CASSLGAANTDTQYF
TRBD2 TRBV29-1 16 CSVELPGTSGPYEQYF
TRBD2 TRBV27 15 CASRMGLAGYNEQFF
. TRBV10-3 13 CAISWGVGYEQYF
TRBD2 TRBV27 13 CASSLGTSDEQYF
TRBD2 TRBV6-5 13 CASRAGSYNEQFF
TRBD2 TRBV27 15 CASSLYGSGVETQYF
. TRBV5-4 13 CASSQREAQPQYF
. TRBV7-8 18 CASSLAPDRSYSNQPQHF
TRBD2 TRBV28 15 CASSSRTSGTYEQYF
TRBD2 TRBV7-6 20 CAIEIPFGREAGGFTDTQYF
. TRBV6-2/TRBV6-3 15 CASRREDGENTEAFF
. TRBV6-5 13 CASSHSGLYEQYF
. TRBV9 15 CASSPTPGRAYEQYF
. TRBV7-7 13 CASSLYQGDTQYF
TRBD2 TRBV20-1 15 CSAHPLGLAAYEQYF
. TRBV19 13 CASSATEFSGYTF
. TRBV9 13 CASSPSYSYEQYF
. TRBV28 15 CASSFIAASTDTQYF
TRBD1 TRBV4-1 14 CASSQSGQGPGYTF
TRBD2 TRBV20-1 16 CSARDPRLAGSYEQYF
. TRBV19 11 CASKGRQPQHF
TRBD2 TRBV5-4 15 CASSSDWREINEQFF
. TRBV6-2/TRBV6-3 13 CASGLQGTGELFF
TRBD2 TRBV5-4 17 CASSNSGSLSGANVLTF
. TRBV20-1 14 CSARSQQGRNIQYF